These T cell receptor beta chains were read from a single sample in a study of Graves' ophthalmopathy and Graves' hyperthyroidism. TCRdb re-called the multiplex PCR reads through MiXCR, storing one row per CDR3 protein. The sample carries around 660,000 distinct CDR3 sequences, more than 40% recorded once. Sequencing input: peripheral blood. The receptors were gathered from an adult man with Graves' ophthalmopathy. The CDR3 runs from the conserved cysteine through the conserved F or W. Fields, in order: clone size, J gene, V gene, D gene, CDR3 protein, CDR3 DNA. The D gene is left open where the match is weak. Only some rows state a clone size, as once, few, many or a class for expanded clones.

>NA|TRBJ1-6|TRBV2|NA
CASAASHF
TGTGCCAGCGCCGCTAGCCACTTT
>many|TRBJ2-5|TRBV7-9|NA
CASSSRGVEETQYF
TGTGCCAGCAGCTCCCGGGGCGTTGAAGAGACCCAGTACTTC
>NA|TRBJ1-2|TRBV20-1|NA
CSANRDGYTF
TGCAGTGCTAACAGGGATGGCTACACCTTC
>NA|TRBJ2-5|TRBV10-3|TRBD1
CASSYRDRGFTETQYF
TGTGCCAGCAGTTACCGGGACAGGGGCTTCACGGAGACCCAGTACTTC
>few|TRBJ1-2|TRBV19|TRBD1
CASSTRQGADYGYTF
TGTGCCAGCTCAACGAGACAGGGGGCGGACTATGGCTACACCTTC
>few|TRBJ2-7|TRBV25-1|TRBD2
CASSQGRGRVHEQYF
TGTGCCAGCAGCCAGGGACGCGGGAGGGTGCACGAGCAGTACTTC
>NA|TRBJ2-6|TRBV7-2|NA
CASSLWAGLTF
TGTGCCAGCAGCTTATGGGCAGGCCTGACTTTC
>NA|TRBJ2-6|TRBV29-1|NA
CSVEGSKGGANVLTF
TGCAGCGTTGAAGGTTCCAAGGGAGGGGCCAACGTCCTGACTTTC
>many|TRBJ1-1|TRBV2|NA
CASSEAGSMNTEAFF
TGTGCCAGCAGTGAGGCAGGGAGCATGAACACTGAAGCTTTCTTT
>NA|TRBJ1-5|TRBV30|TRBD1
CAWGTGSYQPQHF
TGTGCCTGGGGGACAGGTTCTTATCAGCCCCAGCATTTT
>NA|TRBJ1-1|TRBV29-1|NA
CSVEDPGVNMNTGAFF
TGCAGCGTTGAAGACCCGGGGGTGAACATGAACACTGGAGCTTTCTTT
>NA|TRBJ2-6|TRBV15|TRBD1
CATSTTGSGANVLTF
TGTGCCACCAGCACGACAGGGTCTGGGGCCAACGTCCTGACTTTC